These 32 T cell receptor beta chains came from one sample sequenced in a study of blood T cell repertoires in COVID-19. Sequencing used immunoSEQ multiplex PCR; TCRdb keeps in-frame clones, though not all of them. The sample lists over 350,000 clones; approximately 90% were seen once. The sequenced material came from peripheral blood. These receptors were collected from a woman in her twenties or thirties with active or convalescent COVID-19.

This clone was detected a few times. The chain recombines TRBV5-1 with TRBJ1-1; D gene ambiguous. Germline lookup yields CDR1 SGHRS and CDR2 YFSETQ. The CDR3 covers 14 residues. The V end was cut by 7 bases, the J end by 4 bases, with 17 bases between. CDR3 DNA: TGCGCCAGCTCTCCCTTTGGCTCTGGCACTGAAGCTTTCTTT. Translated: CASSPFGSGTEAFF.

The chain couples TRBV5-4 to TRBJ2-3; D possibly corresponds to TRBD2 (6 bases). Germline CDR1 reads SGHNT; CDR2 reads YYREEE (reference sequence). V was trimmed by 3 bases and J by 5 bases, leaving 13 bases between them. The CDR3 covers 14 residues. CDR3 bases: TGTGCCAGCAGCTCCGGGGGTGTGGTAGATACGCAGTATTTT. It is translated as CASSSGGVVDTQYF.

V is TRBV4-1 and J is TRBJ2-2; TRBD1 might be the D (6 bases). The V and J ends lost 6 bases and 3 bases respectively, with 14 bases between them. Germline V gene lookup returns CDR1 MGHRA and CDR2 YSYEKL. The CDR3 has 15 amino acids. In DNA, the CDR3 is TGCGCCAGCAGTAGATACAGGGATCACACCGGGGAGCTGTTTTTT. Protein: CASSRYRDHTGELFF.

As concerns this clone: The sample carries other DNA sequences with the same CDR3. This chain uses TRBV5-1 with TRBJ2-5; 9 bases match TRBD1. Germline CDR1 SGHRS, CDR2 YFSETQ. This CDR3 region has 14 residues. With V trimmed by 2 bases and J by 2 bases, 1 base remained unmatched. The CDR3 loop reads CASSLDRGQETQYF. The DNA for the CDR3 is TGCGCCAGCAGCTTAGACAGGGGGCAAGAGACCCAGTACTTC.

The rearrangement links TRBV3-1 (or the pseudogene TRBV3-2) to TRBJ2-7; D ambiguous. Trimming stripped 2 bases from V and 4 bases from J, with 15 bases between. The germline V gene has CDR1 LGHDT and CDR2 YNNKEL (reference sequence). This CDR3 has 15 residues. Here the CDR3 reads CASSQTLGQAYEQYF. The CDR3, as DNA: TGTGCCAGCAGCCAAACCCTTGGGCAGGCGTACGAGCAGTACTTC.

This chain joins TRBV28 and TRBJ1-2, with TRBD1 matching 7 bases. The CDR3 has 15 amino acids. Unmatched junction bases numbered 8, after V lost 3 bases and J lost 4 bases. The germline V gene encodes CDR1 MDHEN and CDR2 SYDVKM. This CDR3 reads CASSFLKTGVYGYTF. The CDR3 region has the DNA TGTGCCAGCAGTTTCCTAAAAACAGGGGTCTATGGCTACACCTTC.

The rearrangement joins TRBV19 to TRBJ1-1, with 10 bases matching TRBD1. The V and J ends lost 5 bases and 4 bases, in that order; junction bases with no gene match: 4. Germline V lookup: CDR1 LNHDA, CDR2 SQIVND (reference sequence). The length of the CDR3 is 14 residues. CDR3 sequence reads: CASSRQGASTEAFF. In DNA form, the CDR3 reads TGTGCCAGTAGTCGACAGGGGGCAAGCACTGAAGCTTTCTTT.

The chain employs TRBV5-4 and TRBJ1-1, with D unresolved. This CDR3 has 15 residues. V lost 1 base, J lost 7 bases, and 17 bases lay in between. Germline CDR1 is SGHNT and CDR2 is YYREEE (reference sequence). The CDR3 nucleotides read TGTGCCAGCAGCTTGTCCCGGGGAGGAGTGGGTGAAGCTTTCTTT. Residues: CASSLSRGGVGEAFF.

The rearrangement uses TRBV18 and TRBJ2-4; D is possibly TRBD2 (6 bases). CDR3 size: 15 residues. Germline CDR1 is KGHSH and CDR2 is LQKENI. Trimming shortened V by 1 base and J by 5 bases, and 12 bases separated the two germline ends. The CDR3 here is CASSPRSGDQNIQYF. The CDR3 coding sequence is TGTGCCAGCTCACCACGATCGGGGGACCAAAACATTCAGTACTTC.

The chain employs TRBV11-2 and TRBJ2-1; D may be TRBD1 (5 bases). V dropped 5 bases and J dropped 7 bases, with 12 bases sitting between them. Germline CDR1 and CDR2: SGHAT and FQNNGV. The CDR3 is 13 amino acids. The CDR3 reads CASSPPDRNEQFF. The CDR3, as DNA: TGTGCCAGCAGCCCACCTGACAGAAATGAGCAGTTCTTC.

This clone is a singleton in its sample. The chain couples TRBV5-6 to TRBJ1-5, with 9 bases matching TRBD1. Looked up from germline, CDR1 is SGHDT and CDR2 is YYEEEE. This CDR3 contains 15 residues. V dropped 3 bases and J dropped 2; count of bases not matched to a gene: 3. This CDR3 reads CASSWGQGGNQPQHF. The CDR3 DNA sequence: TGTGCCAGCAGCTGGGGACAGGGAGGCAATCAGCCCCAGCATTTT.

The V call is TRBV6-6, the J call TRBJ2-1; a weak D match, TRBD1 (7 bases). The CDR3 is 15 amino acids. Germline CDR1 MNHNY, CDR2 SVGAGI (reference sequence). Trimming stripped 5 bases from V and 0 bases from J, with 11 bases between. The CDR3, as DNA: TGTGCCAGCAGTCCAGGGGGGAGCTCCTACAATGAGCAGTTCTTC. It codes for CASSPGGSSYNEQFF.

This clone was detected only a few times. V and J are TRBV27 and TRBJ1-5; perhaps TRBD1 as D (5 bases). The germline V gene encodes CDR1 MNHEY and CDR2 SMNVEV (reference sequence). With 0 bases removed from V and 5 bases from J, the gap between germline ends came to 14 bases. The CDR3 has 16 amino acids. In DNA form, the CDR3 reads TGTGCCAGCAGTTTATCGTGGAGGGGAGAAGATCAGCCCCAGCATTTT. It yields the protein CASSLSWRGEDQPQHF.

The CDR3 sequence is CASSASGGMNTEAFF. The CDR3 DNA reads as TGCGCCAGCAGCGCGTCGGGGGGCATGAACACTGAAGCTTTCTTT. The chain combines TRBV5-1 with TRBJ1-1, with D maybe TRBD1 (6 bases). The CDR3 covers 15 residues. With 4 bases removed from V and 0 bases from J, the gap between germline ends came to 13 bases. Germline lookup yields CDR1 SGHRS and CDR2 YFSETQ.

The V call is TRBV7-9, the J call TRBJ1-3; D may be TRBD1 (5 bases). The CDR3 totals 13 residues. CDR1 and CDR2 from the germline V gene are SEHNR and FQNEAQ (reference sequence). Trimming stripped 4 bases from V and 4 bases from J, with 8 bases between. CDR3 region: CASSSPGGNTIYF. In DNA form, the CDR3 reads TGTGCCAGCAGCTCCCCAGGGGGAAACACCATATATTTT.

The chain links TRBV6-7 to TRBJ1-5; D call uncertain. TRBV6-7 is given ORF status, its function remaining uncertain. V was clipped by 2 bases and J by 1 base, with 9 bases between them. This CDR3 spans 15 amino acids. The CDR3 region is CASSYKHRSNQPQHF. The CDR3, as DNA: TGTGCCAGCAGTTACAAGCACCGAAGCAATCAGCCCCAGCATTTT.

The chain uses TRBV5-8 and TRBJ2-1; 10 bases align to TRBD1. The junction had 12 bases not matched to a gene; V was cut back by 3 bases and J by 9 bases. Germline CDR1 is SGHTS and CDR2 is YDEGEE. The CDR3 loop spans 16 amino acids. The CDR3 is CASSSYPGQGSSEQFF. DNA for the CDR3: TGTGCCAGCAGCTCATACCCGGGACAGGGGTCTTCTGAGCAGTTCTTC.

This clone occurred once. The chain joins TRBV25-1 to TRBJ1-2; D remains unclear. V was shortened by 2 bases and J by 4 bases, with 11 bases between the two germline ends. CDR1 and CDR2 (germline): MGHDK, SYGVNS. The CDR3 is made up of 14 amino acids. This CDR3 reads CASSEHTSSYGYTF. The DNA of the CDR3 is TGTGCCAGCAGTGAACACACCTCCAGCTATGGCTACACCTTC.

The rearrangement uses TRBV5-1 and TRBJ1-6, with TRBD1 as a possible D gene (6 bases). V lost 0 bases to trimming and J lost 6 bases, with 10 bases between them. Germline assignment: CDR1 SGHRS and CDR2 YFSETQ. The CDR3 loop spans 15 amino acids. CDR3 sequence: CASSLEAGANSPLHF. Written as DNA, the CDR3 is TGCGCCAGCAGCTTGGAGGCAGGGGCTAATTCACCCCTCCACTTT.

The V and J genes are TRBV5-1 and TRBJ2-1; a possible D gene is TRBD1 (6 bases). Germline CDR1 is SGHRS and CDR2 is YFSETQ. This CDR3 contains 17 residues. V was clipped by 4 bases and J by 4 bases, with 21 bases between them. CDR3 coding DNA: TGCGCCAGCAGCCATCTCGGGACACATGGAACATACAATGAGCAGTTCTTC. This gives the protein CASSHLGTHGTYNEQFF.

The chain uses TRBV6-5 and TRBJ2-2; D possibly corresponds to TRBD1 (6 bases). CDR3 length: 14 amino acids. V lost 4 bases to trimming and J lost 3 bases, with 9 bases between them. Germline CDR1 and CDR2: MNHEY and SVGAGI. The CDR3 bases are TGTGCCAGCAGTTTTTCAGGGGACACCGGGGAGCTGTTTTTT. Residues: CASSFSGDTGELFF.

The CDR3 DNA follows: TGTGCCAGCAGCTTGGAACAGGGAAATTCACCCCTCCACTTT. Its protein product is CASSLEQGNSPLHF. J is TRBJ1-6 and V is TRBV7-9; tentatively, D is TRBD1 (6 bases). The germline gives CDR1 SEHNR, CDR2 FQNEAQ (reference sequence). This CDR3 has 14 residues. V shed 3 bases and J shed 7 bases, with 10 bases lying between them.

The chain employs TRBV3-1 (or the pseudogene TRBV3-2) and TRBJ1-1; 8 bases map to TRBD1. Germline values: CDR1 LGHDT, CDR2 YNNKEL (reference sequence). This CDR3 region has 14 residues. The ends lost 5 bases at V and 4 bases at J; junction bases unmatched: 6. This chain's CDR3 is CASSARTGSTEAFF. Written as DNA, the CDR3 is TGTGCCAGCAGCGCCAGGACAGGGAGCACTGAAGCTTTCTTT.

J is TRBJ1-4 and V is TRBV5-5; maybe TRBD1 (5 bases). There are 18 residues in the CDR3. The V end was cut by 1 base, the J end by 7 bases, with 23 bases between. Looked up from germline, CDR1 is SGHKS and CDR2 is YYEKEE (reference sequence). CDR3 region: CASSLRWGGSAGGEKLFF. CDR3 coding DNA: TGTGCCAGCAGCTTGCGGTGGGGCGGATCCGCCGGGGGTGAAAAACTGTTTTTT.

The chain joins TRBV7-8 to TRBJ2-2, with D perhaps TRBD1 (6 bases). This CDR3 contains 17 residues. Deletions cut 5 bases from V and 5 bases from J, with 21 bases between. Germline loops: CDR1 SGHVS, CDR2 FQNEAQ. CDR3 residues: CASSKQQGVWGTGELFF. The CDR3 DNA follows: TGTGCCAGCAGCAAACAACAGGGTGTATGGGGTACCGGGGAGCTGTTTTTT.

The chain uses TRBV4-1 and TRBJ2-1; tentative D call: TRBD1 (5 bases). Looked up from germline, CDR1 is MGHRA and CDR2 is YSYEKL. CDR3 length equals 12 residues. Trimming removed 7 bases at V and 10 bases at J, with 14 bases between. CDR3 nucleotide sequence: TGCGCCAGCACCCATCCCGGACACGAGCAGTTCTTC. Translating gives CASTHPGHEQFF.

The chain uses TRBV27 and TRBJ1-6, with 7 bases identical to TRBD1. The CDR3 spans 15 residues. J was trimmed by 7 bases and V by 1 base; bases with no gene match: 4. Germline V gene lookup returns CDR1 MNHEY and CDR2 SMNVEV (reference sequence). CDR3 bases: TGTGCCAGCAGTTTATTGGGACAGAAAAATTCACCCCTCCACTTT. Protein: CASSLLGQKNSPLHF.

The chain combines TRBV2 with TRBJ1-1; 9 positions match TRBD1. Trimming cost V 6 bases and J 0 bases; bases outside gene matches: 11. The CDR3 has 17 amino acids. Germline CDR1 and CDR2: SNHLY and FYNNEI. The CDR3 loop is CASSLAHGQGMNTEAFF. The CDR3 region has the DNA TGTGCCAGCAGCCTAGCCCATGGACAGGGGATGAACACTGAAGCTTTCTTT.

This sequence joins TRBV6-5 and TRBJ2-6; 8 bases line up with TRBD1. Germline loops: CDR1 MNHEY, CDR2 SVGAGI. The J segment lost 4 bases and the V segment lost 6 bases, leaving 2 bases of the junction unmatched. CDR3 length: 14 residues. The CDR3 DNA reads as TGTGCCAGCAGGACAGGGGCCGGGGCCAACGTCCTGACTTTC. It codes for CASRTGAGANVLTF.

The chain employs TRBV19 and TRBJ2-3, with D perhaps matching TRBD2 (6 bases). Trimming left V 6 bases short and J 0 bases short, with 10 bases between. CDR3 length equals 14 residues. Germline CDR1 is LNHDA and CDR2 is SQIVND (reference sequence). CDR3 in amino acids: CASRSGTSTDTQYF. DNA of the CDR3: TGTGCCAGTAGATCCGGGACTAGCACAGATACGCAGTATTTT.

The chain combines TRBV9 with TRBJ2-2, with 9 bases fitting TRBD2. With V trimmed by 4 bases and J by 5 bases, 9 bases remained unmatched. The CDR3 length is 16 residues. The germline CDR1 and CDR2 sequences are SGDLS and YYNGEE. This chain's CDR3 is CASSRAGTSHTGELFF. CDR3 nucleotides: TGTGCCAGCAGCCGGGCCGGGACTAGCCATACCGGGGAGCTGTTTTTT.

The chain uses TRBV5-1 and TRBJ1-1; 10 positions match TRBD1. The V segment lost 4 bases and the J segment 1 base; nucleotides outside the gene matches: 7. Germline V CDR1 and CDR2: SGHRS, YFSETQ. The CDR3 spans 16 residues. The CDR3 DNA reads TGCGCCAGCAGCCAGGGGACAGGGGAACAGAACACTGAAGCTTTCTTT. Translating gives CASSQGTGEQNTEAFF.